This T cell receptor (beta chain) was captured by sequencing in a study of CD8 T cells in Susac syndrome. Study-wide findings and caveats: In Susac syndrome, CD4+ T cell repertoires lacked any clonal expansion.

Remarks on this clonotype: Its antigen is currently unknown.

It was with random hexamers that 0.5 to 1 ug RNA was reverse transcribed. TCRdb used MiXCR to reprocess the immunoSEQ multiplex PCR reads, holding one entry per CDR3 protein. In the table there are under 150,000 distinct CDR3 sequences, more than 85% of which are singletons. The CDR3 length is 13 residues. Germline CDR1 PRHDT, CDR2 FYEKMQ (reference sequence). The V gene lost 0 bases and the J gene lost 4 bases, with 7 bases spanning the gap. Sample: CD4+ T cells from PBMCs. The sequence derives from a human donor with Susac syndrome. This chain joins TRBV13 and TRBJ2-7; D is possibly TRBD2 (5 bases). CDR3 in amino acids: CASSLGGKYEQYF. In nucleotides, the CDR3 is TGTGCCAGCAGCTTAGGCGGGAAATACGAGCAGTACTTC.